The clone carrying this T cell receptor (beta chain) was seen ten or more times. The antigen remains undetermined. The sample comes from a study of breast tumors, draining lymph nodes, adjacent tissues. Axillary draining lymph nodes of breast cancer patients supplied the node samples. TCRdb processed the multiplex PCR reads anew with MiXCR; each CDR3 protein has one entry. The sample has fewer than 300,000 distinct CDR3 sequences, 32% seen once. Study outcomes and limitations: Compared with lymph nodes, tumors were less diverse; compared with nontumor tissue, more. Luminal-like breast cancer showed significantly greater tumor-nontumor repertoire similarity than basal-like breast cancer did. Most tumor T cells seemingly derive from lymph node, then expand in tumor. Data only fit, rather than demonstrated, lymph node origin of most tumor T cells.

The CDR3 contains 14 residues. V was shortened by 6 bases and J by 8 bases, with 19 bases between the two germline ends. The germline V gene encodes CDR1 GTSNPN and CDR2 SVGIG (reference sequence). This receptor was obtained from a female donor with breast cancer. Some clones in this sample may be carry-over from other donors' samples. This sequence joins TRBV30 and TRBJ1-4; D is uncertain. Source material: axillary lymph node tissue. This CDR3 reads CACPSRNGEEKLFF. The CDR3 DNA is TGTGCCTGTCCTTCTCGGAACGGAGAAGAAAAACTGTTTTTT.